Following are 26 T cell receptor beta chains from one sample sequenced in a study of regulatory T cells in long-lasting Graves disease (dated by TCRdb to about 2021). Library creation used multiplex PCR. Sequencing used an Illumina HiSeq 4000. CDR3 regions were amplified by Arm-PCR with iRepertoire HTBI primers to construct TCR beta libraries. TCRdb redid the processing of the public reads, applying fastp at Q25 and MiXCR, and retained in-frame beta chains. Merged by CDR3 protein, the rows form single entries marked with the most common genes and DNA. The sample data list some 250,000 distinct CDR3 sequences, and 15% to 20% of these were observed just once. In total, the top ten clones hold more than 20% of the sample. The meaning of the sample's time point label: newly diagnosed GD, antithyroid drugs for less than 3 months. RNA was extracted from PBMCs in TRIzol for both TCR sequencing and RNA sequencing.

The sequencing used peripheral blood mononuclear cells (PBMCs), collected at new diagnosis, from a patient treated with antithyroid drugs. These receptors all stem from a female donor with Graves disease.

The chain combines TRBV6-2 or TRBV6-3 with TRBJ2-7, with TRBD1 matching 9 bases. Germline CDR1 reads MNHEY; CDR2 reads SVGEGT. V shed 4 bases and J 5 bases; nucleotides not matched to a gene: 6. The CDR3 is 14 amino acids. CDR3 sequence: CASSWDRALHEQYF. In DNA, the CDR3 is TGTGCCAGCAGTTGGGACAGGGCCCTCCACGAGCAGTACTTC.

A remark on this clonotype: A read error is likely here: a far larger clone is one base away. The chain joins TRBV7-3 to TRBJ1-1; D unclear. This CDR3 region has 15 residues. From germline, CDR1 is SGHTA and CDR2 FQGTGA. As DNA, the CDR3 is TGTGCCAGCAGCTTAGAATCAGCCAGGAACACTGAAGCTCTCTTT. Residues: CASSLESARNTEALF. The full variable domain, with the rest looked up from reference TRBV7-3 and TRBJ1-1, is GAGVSQTPSNKVTEKGKYVELRCDPISGHTALYWYRQSLGQGPEFLIYFQGTGAADDSGLPNDRFFAVRPEGSVSTLKIQRTERGDSAVYLCASSLESARNTEALFGQGTRLTVV.

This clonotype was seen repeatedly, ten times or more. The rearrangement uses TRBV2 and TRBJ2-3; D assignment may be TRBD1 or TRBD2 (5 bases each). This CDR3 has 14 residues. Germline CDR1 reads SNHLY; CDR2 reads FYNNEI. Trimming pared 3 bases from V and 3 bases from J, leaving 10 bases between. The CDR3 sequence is CASSDLGRTDTQYF. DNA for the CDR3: TGTGCCAGCAGTGATCTGGGACGGACAGATACGCAGTATTTT.

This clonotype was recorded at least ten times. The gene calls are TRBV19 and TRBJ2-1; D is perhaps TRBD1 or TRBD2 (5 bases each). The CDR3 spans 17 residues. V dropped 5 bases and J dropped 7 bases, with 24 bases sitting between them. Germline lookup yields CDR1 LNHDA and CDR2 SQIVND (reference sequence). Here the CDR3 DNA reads TGTGCCAGTAGTTCTGCCGGTCCGAGTGGATGGGGGAATGAGCAGTTCTTC. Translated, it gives CASSSAGPSGWGNEQFF.

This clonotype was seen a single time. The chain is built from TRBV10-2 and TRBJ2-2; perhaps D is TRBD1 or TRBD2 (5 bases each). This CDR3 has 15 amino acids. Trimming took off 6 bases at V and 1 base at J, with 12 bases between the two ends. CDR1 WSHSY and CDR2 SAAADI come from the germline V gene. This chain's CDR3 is CASSTGTMNTGELFF. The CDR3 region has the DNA TGCGCCAGCAGCACCGGGACGATGAACACCGGGGAGCTGTTTTTT.

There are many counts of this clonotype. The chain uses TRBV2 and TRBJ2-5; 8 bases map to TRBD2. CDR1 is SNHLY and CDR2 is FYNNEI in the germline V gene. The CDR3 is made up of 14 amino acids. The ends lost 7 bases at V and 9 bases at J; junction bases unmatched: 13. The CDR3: CASTKGGSGEAQYF. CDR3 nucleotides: TGTGCCAGCACTAAAGGTGGTAGCGGGGAGGCCCAGTACTTC. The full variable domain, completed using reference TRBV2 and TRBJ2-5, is EPEVTQTPSHQVTQMGQEVILRCVPISNHLYFYWYRQILGQKVEFLVSFYNNEISEKSEIFDDQFSVERPDGSNFTLKIRSTKLEDSAMYFCASTKGGSGEAQYFGPGTRLLVL.

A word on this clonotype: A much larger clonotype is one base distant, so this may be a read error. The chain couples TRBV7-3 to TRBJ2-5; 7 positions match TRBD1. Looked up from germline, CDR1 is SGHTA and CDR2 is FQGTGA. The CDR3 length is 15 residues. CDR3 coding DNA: TGTGCCTGCAGCCCGTCCCGACAGGGTTGGGAGACCCAGTACTTC. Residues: CACSPSRQGWETQYF. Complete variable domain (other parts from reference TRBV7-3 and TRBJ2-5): GAGVSQTPSNKVTEKGKYVELRCDPISGHTALYWYRQSLGQGPEFLIYFQGTGAADDSGLPNDRFFAVRPEGSVSTLKIQRTERGDSAVYLCACSPSRQGWETQYFGPGTRLLVL.

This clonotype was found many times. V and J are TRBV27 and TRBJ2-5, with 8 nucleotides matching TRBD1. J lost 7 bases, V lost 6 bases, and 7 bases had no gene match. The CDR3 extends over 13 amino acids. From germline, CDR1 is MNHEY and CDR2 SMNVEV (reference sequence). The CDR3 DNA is TGTGCCAGCAGGAGACAGGGGTGGGGGACCCAGTACTTC. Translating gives CASRRQGWGTQYF.

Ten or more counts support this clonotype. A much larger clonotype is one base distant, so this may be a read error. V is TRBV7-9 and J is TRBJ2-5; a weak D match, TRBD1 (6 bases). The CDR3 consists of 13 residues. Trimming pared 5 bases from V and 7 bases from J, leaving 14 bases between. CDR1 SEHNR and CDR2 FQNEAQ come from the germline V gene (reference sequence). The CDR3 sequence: CASSHLQGGTQYF. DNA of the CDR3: TGTGCCAGCAGCCATTTACAAGGGGGGACCCAGTACTTC.

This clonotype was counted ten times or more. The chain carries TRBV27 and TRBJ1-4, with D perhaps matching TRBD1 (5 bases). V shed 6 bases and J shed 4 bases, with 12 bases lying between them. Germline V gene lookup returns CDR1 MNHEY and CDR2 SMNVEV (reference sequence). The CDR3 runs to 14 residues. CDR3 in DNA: TGTGCCAGCAGCCTTACAGGTTTTAATGAAAAACTGTTTTTT. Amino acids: CASSLTGFNEKLFF.

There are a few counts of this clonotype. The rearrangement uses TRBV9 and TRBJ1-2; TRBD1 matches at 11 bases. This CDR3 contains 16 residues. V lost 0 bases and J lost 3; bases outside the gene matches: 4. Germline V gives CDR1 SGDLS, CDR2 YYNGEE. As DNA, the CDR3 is TGTGCCAGCAGCGTAGAGGGGACAGGGGGAGACTATGGCTACACCTTC. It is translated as CASSVEGTGGDYGYTF.

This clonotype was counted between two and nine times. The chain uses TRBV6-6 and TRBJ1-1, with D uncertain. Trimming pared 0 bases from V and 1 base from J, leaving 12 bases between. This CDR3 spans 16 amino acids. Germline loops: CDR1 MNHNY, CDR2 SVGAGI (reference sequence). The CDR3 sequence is CASSYSRSGPNTEAFF. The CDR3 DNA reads TGTGCCAGCAGTTACTCGCGGTCAGGCCCGAACACTGAAGCTTTCTTT.

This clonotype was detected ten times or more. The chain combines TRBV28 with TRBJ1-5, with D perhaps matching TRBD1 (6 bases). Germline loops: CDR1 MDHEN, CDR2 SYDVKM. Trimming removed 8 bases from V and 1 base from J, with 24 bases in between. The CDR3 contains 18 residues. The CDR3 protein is CASGRRGGPAASNQPQHF. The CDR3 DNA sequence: TGTGCCAGCGGCCGGCGGGGGGGGCCAGCTGCGAGCAATCAGCCCCAGCATTTT.

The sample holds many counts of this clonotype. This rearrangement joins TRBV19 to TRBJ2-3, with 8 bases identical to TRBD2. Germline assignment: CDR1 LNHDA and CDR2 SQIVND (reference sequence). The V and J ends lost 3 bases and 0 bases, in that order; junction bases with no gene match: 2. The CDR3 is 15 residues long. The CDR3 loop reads CASSMTSESTDTQYF. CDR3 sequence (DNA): TGTGCCAGTAGTATGACTAGCGAGAGCACAGATACGCAGTATTTT.

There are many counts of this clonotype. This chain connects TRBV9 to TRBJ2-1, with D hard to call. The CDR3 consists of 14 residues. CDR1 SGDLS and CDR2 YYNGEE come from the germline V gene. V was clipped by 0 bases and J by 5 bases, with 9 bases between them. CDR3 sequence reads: CASSVETVNNEQFF. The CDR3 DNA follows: TGTGCCAGCAGCGTAGAGACGGTGAACAATGAGCAGTTCTTC. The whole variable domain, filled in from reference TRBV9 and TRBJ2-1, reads DSGVTQTPKHLITATGQRVTLRCSPRSGDLSVYWYQQSLDQGLQFLIQYYNGEERAKGNILERFSAQQFPDLHSELNLSSLELGDSALYFCASSVETVNNEQFFGPGTRLTVL.

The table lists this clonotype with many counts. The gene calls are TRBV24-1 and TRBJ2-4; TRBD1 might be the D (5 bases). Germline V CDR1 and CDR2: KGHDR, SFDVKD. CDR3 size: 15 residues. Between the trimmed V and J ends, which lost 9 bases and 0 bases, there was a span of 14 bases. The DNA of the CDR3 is TGTGCCACCCTCCAGGGCGGCATAGCCAAAAACATTCAGTACTTC. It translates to CATLQGGIAKNIQYF.

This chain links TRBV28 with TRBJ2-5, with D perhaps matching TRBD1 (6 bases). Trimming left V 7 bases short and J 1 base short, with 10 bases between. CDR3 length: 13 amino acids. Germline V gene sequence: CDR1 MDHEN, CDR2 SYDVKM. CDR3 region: CASIDRTQETQYF. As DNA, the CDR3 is TGTGCCAGCATCGACAGGACCCAAGAGACCCAGTACTTC.

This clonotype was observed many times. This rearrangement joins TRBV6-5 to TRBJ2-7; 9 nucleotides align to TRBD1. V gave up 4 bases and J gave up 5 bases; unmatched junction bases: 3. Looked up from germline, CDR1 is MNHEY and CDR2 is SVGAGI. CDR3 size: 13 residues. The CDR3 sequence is CASSWDRVDEQYF. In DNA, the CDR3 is TGTGCCAGCAGTTGGGACAGGGTTGACGAGCAGTACTTC.

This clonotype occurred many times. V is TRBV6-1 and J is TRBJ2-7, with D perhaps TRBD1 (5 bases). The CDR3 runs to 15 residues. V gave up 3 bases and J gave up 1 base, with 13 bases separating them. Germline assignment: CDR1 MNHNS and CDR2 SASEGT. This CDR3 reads CASSDTGKGSYEQYF. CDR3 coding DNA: TGTGCCAGCAGTGACACAGGCAAGGGGTCCTACGAGCAGTACTTC.

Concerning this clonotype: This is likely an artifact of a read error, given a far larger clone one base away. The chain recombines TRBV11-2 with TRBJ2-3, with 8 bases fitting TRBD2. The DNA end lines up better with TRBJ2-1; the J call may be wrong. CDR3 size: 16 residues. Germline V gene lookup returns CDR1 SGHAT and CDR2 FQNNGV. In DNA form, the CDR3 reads TGTGCCAGCAGCCTCACCCGGACTAGCAGATACAATAAGCAGTTCTTC. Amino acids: CASSLTRTSRYNKQFF.

The chain's CDR3 is CSATDGVTADTQYF. CDR3 bases: TGCAGTGCAACCGACGGGGTAACGGCAGATACGCAGTATTTT. This chain links TRBV20-1 with TRBJ2-3; tentatively, D is TRBD2 (5 bases). Germline CDR1 and CDR2: DFQATT and SNEGSKA (reference sequence). The CDR3 is 14 residues long. V dropped 6 bases and J dropped 4 bases, with 17 bases sitting between them.

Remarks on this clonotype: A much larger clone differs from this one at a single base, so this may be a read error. CDR3 protein: CAISPGPGQETQYF. For the CDR3, the DNA is TGTGCCATCAGCCCAGGGCCCGGCCAAGAGACCCAGTACTTC. The chain has TRBV6-2 or TRBV6-3 and TRBJ2-5, with D maybe TRBD1 (5 bases). Between the trimmed V and J ends, which lost 10 bases and 1 base, there was a span of 16 bases. This CDR3 contains 14 residues. Germline CDR1 is MNHEY and CDR2 is SVGEGT.

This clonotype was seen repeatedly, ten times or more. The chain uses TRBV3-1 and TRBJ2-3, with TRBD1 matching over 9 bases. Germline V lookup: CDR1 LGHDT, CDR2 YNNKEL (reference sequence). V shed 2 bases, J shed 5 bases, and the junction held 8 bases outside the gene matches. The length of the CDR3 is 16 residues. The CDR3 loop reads CASSQFWTGDRDTQYF. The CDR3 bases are TGTGCCAGCAGCCAATTCTGGACAGGGGACCGAGATACGCAGTATTTT.

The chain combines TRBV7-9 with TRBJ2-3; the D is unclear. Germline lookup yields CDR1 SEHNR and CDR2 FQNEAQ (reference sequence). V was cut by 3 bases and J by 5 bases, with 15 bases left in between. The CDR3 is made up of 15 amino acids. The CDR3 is CASSLVKLSVDTQYF. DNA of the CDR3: TGTGCCAGCAGCTTGGTCAAATTAAGTGTAGATACGCAGTATTTT.

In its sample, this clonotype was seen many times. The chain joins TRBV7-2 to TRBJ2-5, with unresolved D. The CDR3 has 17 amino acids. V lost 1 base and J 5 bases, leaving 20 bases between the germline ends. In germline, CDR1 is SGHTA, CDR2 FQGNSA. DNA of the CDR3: TGTGCCAGCAGCTTAGTATTATGGGCACCCGACGGGGAGACCCAGTACTTC. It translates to CASSLVLWAPDGETQYF.

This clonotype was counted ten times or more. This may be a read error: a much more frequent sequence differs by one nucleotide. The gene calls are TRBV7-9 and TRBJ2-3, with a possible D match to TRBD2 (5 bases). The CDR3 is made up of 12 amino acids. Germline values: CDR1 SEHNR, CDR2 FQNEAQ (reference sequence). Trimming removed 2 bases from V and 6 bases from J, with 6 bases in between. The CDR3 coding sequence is TGTGCCAGCAGCTTAACGGGGGATACGCAGTATTTT. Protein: CASSLTGDTQYF.